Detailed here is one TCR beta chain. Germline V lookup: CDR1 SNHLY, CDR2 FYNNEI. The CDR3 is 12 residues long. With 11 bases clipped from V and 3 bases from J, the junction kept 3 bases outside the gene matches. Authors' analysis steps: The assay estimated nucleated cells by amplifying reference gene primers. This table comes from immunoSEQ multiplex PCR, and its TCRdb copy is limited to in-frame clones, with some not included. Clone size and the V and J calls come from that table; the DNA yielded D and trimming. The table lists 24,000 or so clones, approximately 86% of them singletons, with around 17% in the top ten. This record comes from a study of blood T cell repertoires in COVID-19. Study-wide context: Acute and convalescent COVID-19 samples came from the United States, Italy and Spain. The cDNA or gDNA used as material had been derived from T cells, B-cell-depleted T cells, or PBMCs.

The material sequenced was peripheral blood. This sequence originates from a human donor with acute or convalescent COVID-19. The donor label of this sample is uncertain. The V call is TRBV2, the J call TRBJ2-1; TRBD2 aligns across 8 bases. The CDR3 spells CAGAGDYNEQFF. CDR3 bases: TGTGCCGGAGCGGGAGACTACAATGAGCAGTTCTTC. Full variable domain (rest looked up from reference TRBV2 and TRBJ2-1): EPEVTQTPSHQVTQMGQEVILRCVPISNHLYFYWYRQILGQKVEFLVSFYNNEISEKSEIFDDQFSVERPDGSNFTLKIRSTKLEDSAMYFCAGAGDYNEQFFGPGTRLTVL.